This TCR beta chain was sequenced for a study of graft-versus-host responses after intestinal transplantation (dated by TCRdb to the early 2020s). Describing the broader study: Multivisceral, liver-intestinal, or isolated intestinal transplants were received by the recipients. To identify alloreactive clones, pre-transplant mixed lymphocyte reaction products were sequenced and compared with unstimulated pre-transplant donor and recipient T cells. Rather than going through the commercial service, samples from a few later patients were sequenced in-house on an Illumina MiSeq and processed with MiXCR. Every recipient was given anti-thymocyte globulin induction, then maintenance tacrolimus and steroids for roughly 3 years. Donor T cell macrochimerism was defined as a peak of at least 4% donor T cells among recipient peripheral blood mononuclear cells. The cohort enrolled 20 to 25 intestinal transplant recipients including one retransplant, and a few patients lacking pretransplant specimens were excluded. After intestinal transplantation, graft-versus-host and host-versus-graft alloreactive T cell clones in the graft, circulation and bone marrow were tracked using bulk TCR-beta CDR3 sequencing. Points the paper makes about the study in general: Early after transplant, peak levels of circulating GvH clones were found to be associated with declines in HvG clones. Conclusions were limited by the relatively low number and heterogeneity of intestinal transplant patients. GvH clones were detected in recipient bone marrow, and some appeared earlier in ileal mucosa or blood, consistent with an intestinal mucosal origin. Patients with donor T cell macrochimerism had high GvH to HvG T cell clonal ratios in their allografts.

Blood samples were collected up to 4 times in the first month after transplant and then at least monthly when available. The receptor library was made with the immunoSEQ multiplex PCR assay. For most patients, genomic DNA was subjected to high-throughput TCR-beta CDR3 sequencing by Adaptive Biotechnologies. The paper's data handling went like this. TCR sequencing data for around 19 patients were retrieved from Adaptive's ImmunoSEQ software; a few other patients were processed with MiXCR and VDJtools. CDR3 nucleotide sequences shared between donor and recipient were removed because their origin could not be assigned. To count as alloreactive, a clone needed at least 2-fold expansion over unstimulated cells and a minimum CFSE-low frequency of 0.002% (template counts) or 0.001% (read counts). Clones were considered mappable if detected in sequenced pre-transplant spleen, lymph node, or MLR CFSE-low populations of the donor or recipient. The cumulative frequency of alloreactive clones was calculated as a percentage of all sequences, weighted by copy number. TCRdb holds this immuneACCESS table with in-frame rearrangements only. Some clones are missing; in checked studies, unresolved V genes explain under half, and the rest has no known cause. D and trimming come from the DNA, and the V and J calls and clone size come from that table. The sample records around 39,000 clones, 85% to 90% of which are singletons. 7.1% of the sample rests with the top ten.

This clone was counted a few times. There is no known antigen for this receptor. No clone much larger than this one lies a single base away; base qualities are absent. CDR1 and CDR2, looked up from the germline V gene, are WSHSY and SAAADI. The CDR3 starts with the cysteine, ends with the phenylalanine, and has 10 residues. Here the CDR3 DNA is all that survives: 30 bases in frame from base 1. Trimming costs V 3 bases and J 3 bases, and their ends lie 0 bases apart. This material consisted of PBMCs, taken 267 days after transplant. This clonotype was obtained from a human patient who received an intestinal transplant, so some T cells may come from the graft donor. The V and J segments used are TRBV10-2 and TRBJ2-7; no D gene is confidently identified. The CDR3 reads CASSDYEQYF. The DNA sequence reads TGCGCCAGCAGTGACTACGAGCAGTACTTC.